This T cell receptor beta chain was obtained from a study of somatic mutations in cytotoxic T cells in rheumatoid arthritis. Looking at the study overall: Some V beta antibody-stained T-cell populations were flow-sorted at nearly 100% purity, including V beta1+ cells sequenced for TCRB. Study results and limitations: CD8+ T-cell clonality showed no significant difference between rheumatoid arthritis patients and age-matched healthy controls. Expanded CD8+ clones had unknown antigen targets. Exceedance of 20% of CD8+ cells by the largest CD8+ clone occurred in about an eighth of the roughly 60 patients.

Concerning this clone itself: Antigen unknown.

Germline CDR1 is KGHSH and CDR2 is LQKENI. J was trimmed by 8 bases and V by 5 bases; bases with no gene match: 12. The CDR3 sequence is 15 residues long. Repertoires were generated with immunoSEQ multiplex PCR, while TCRdb's copy carries only in-frame clones and drops some. The repertoire consists of roughly 20,000 clones, with around 83% occurring once and the leading ten covering over 13%. Material for sequencing was CD8+ T cells sorted from blood. This chain uses TRBV18 with TRBJ2-1; 7 bases are a match to TRBD2. The sequence was collected from an adult with rheumatoid arthritis. The CDR3 here is CASSEGLPRHDEQFF. CDR3 DNA sequence: TGTGCCAGCTCAGAGGGACTACCGAGGCACGATGAGCAGTTCTTC.